A selection of T cell receptor beta chains follows, all from one sample in a study of blood T cell repertoires in COVID-19. Repertoires were generated with immunoSEQ multiplex PCR, while TCRdb's copy carries only in-frame clones and drops some. The sample yields under 200,000 clones, under 90% seen once. Sequenced input: peripheral blood. These receptors all come from a woman aged 70-85 years with COVID-19, enrolled during active disease. Both conserved end residues are part of each CDR3. The D gene is left open where the match is weak. Not every row has a clone size; where given, it reads once, few, many or a size class.

j_call v_call d_call clone_size cdr3_nt cdr3_aa
TRBJ2-4 TRBV27 TRBD1 once TGTGCCAGCAGTTCCCTAACAGGGGGCTTTGCCAAAAACATTCAGTACTTC CASSSLTGGFAKNIQYF
TRBJ1-4 TRBV11-2 . few TGTGCCAGCAGCTTAGGCTTCCAGGGAATTTCAACTAATGAAAAACTGTTTTTT CASSLGFQGISTNEKLFF
TRBJ1-2 TRBV19 TRBD1 . TGTGCCAGTACCCGGAGGGACAGGGGGCGCGAATACACCTTC CASTRRDRGREYTF
TRBJ1-4 TRBV19 . once TGTGCCAGTAGTTTCAGCGTTAATGAAAAACTGTTTTTT CASSFSVNEKLFF
TRBJ2-5 TRBV5-6 . few TGTGCCAGCAGCTCCCGGGACACACAAGAGACCCAGTACTTC CASSSRDTQETQYF
TRBJ2-1 TRBV20-1 . . TGCAGTGCCCTAACTCCCAATGAGCAGTTCTTC CSALTPNEQFF
TRBJ2-7 TRBV11-2 TRBD2 . TGTGCCAGCAGCTTACTTGCGGGAGGCGGTTACGAGCAGTACTTC CASSLLAGGGYEQYF
TRBJ1-1 TRBV20-1 TRBD1 . TGCAGTGATAACAGGGGGTCTGAAGCTTTCTTT CSDNRGSEAFF
TRBJ1-1 TRBV15 . . TGTGCCACCGGACGGGACTTAAACACTGAAGCTTTCTTT CATGRDLNTEAFF
TRBJ2-1 TRBV7-2 . . TGTGCCAGCAGCCCGGGGAGGTCCTACAATGAGCAGTTCTTC CASSPGRSYNEQFF
TRBJ1-1 TRBV7-2 TRBD1 . TGTGCCAGCAGCCCCACAGGGGGCGTCACTGAAGCTTTCTTT CASSPTGGVTEAFF